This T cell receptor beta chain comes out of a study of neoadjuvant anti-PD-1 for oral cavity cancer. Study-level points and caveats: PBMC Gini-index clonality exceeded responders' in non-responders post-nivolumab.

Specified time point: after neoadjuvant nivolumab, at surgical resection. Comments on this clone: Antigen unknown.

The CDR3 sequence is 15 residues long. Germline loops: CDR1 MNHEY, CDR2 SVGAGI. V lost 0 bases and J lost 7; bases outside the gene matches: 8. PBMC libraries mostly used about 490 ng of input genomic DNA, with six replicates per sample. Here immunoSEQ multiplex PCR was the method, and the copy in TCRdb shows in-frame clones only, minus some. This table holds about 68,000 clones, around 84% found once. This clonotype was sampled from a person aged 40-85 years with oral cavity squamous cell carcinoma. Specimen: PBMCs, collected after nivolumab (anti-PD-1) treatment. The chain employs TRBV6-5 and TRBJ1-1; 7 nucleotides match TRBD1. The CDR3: CASSYSNDRDREAFF. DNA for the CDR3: TGTGCCAGCAGTTACTCGAATGACAGGGATCGTGAAGCTTTCTTT.